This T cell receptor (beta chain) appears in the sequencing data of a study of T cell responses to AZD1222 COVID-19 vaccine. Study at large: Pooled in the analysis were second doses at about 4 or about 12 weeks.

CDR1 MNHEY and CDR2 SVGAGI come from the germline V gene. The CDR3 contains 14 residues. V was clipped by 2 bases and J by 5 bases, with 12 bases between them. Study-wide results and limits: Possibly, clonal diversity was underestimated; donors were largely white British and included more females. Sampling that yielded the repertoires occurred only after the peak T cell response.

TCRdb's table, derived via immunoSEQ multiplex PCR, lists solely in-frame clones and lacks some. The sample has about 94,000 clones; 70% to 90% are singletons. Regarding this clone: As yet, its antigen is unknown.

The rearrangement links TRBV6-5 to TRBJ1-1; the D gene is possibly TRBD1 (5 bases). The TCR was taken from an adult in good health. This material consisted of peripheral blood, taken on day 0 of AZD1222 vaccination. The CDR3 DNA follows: TGTGCCAGCAGTTACGGGGCGGGGAGGACTGAAGCTTTCTTT. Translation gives CASSYGAGRTEAFF.